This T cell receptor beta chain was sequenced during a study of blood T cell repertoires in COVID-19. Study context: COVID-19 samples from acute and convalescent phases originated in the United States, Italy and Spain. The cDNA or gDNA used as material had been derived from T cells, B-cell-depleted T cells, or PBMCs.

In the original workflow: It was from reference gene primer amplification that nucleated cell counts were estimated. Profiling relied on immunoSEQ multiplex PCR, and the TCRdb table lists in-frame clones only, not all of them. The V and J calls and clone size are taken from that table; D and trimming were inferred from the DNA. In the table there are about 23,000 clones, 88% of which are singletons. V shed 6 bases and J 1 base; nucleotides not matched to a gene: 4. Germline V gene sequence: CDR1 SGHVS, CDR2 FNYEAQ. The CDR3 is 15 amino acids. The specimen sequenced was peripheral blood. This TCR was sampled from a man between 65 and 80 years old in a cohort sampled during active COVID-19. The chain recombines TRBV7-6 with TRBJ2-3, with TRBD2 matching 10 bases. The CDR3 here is CASREGTSGTDTQYF. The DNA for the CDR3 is TGTGCCAGCAGAGAGGGGACTAGCGGCACAGATACGCAGTATTTT.